This TCR beta chain was sequenced for a study of long-term antiretroviral therapy in people with HIV. The assay used was immunoSEQ (version v3.0), run at survey level. Generated by immunoSEQ multiplex PCR, the TCRdb table keeps only in-frame clones and is missing some. The sample has over 15,000 clones; 90% to 95% are singletons. The study's findings and limits: Blood draws took place between about 2004 and 2018 and possibly involved older ART regimens.

About this clone: Its specificity is not known.

The CDR3 loop spans 14 amino acids. Deletions cut 3 bases from V and 7 bases from J, with 13 bases between. Germline V gene lookup returns CDR1 GTSNPN and CDR2 SVGIG (reference sequence). The sample consisted of unsorted PBMCs, taken 3 years after starting antiretroviral therapy. The clonotype comes from a man in his forties or fifties with HIV. V usage is TRBV30 and J usage is TRBJ1-6, with unresolved D. The CDR3 DNA follows: TGTGCCTGGAGCCGGGAGGCTAGGAATTCACCCCTCCACTTT. Residues: CAWSREARNSPLHF.